Sequencing of this TCR beta chain was carried out in a study of Ad26.COV2.S vaccination and SARS-CoV-2 variants. CDR1 and CDR2 from the germline V gene are SGHRS and YFSETQ. V was pared by 3 bases and J by 7 bases, with 19 bases between. The CDR3 has 15 amino acids. Indicated treatment: about 20 received Ad26.COV2.S at low or high dose, single or two shots; a few received placebo; per-sample allocation not given. Specimen acquisition occurred on day 63 following the initial vaccine or placebo injection. Libraries were prepared by immunoSEQ multiplex PCR; TCRdb keeps only in-frame clonotypes and omits some of them. The sample records roughly 380,000 clones, 70% to 90% being singletons.

This specimen consisted of peripheral blood, obtained in a trial of Ad26.COV2.S vaccine versus placebo. The genes are TRBV5-1 and TRBJ1-1; the D gene is possibly TRBD1 (6 bases). The sequence was obtained from a person aged 18-60 years who received the Ad26.COV2.S COVID-19 vaccine or a placebo. This CDR3 is CASSSNRQARGEAFF. As DNA, the CDR3 is TGCGCCAGCAGCTCAAACCGACAGGCCCGAGGTGAAGCTTTCTTT.